This T cell receptor beta chain is from a study of blood T cell repertoires in COVID-19. Trimming took off 2 bases at V and 1 base at J, with 14 bases between the two ends. Germline CDR1 SEHNR, CDR2 FQNEAQ (reference sequence). The CDR3 covers 16 residues. Sequencing was performed with immunoSEQ multiplex PCR; in TCRdb, only in-frame clones are kept and a portion is missing. Of around 300,000 clones detected, roughly nine tenths appear once; the ten largest clones hold 2.4%. Adults between roughly 18 and 100 years of age took part from some 25 US areas. Assignment of participants to cohorts was predicated upon participant-reported clinical history. Among Cohort 3 donors, those recovered had two negative PCRs, clearance, or symptom resolution.

The chain uses TRBV7-9 and TRBJ2-5, with D possibly being TRBD2 (6 bases). This receptor was taken from a woman aged 18-29 years who had recovered from COVID-19. The sequencing sample was made of PBMCs or T cells enriched from blood (not recorded which). This CDR3 reads CASSLSSRDFQETQYF. CDR3 sequence (DNA): TGTGCCAGCAGCTTAAGTAGCAGGGACTTCCAAGAGACCCAGTACTTC.